The source of this TCR beta chain is a study of cytomegalovirus exposure and HLA in healthy donors. In the PCR, 60 Vbeta and 13 Jbeta primers were used. Here immunoSEQ multiplex PCR was the method, and the copy in TCRdb shows in-frame clones only, minus some. The sample includes approximately 170,000 clones, roughly three quarters of them seen just once. Germline CDR1 SGHRS, CDR2 YFSETQ. V gave up 0 bases and J gave up 5 bases, with 9 bases separating them. The CDR3 is 13 amino acids. Sequencing was carried out using PBMCs. The chain recombines TRBV5-1 with TRBJ2-7; D not certain. The sequence derives from a male donor in good health and CMV-seropositive. The CDR3 DNA reads as TGCGCCAGCAGCTTGGCCGGCGGAGACGAGCAGTACTTC. This codes for CASSLAGGDEQYF.